The clone carrying this T cell receptor beta chain appeared once. The sample comes from a study of blood T cell repertoires in COVID-19. Study-level information: The cDNA or gDNA used as material had been derived from T cells, B-cell-depleted T cells, or PBMCs.

As handled by the study authors: By means of reference gene primer amplification, nucleated cell counts were estimated. TCRdb's table, derived via immunoSEQ multiplex PCR, lists solely in-frame clones and lacks some. Clone size and V and J calls were adopted from that table, with D and trimming inferred from the DNA. This table holds about 180,000 clones, 70% to 90% found once. Trimming cost V 6 bases and J 6 bases, with 17 bases left between them. Germline V gene lookup returns CDR1 MDHEN and CDR2 SYDVKM. This CDR3 is built from 15 residues. The sequence derives from a man aged 40-49 years with active or convalescent COVID-19. Source material: peripheral blood. The rearrangement joins TRBV28 to TRBJ2-2, with D possibly matching TRBD1 (6 bases). CDR3 coding DNA: TGTGCCAGCAGACCTTCCTTAACAGGGCCCGGGGAGCTGTTTTTT. Protein product: CASRPSLTGPGELFF.